A selection of T cell receptor beta chains follows, all from one sample in a study of blood T cells in healthy people across ages. Each CDR3 protein gets one entry after TCRdb re-called the 5' RACE reads with MiXCR. This sample carries about 900,000 distinct CDR3 sequences, about 44% of them seen once, and the ten largest clones take 13%. The material sequenced was blood. Every receptor here comes from a man aged 25-45 years in good health. The CDR3 runs from the conserved cysteine through the conserved F or W. The D gene is left open where the match is weak. Where a row states a size, it is once, few, many or the class of an expanded clone; other rows omit it.

.,TRBJ2-7,TRBV20-1,TRBD2,CSARYGGIYEQYF,TGCAGTGCTAGATACGGGGGGATCTACGAGCAGTACTTC
few,TRBJ2-7,TRBV4-3,TRBD1,CASSQDRTGIYEQYF,TGCGCCAGCAGCCAAGACAGGACAGGGATATACGAGCAGTACTTC
few,TRBJ1-4,TRBV5-1,.,CASSLGSTAQSGNEKLFF,TGCGCCAGCAGCTTGGGGAGCACAGCCCAGTCGGGAAATGAAAAACTGTTTTTT
many,TRBJ2-7,TRBV15,.,CATSRDRGHTGEQYF,TGTGCCACCAGCAGAGACAGGGGACATACTGGCGAGCAGTACTTC
.,TRBJ1-1,TRBV7-6,TRBD1,CASSLPLRDSKENTEAFF,TGTGCCAGCAGCTTACCCCTTAGGGACAGCAAGGAGAACACTGAAGCTTTCTTT
.,TRBJ2-7,TRBV6-5,.,CASSRKGPEQYF,TGTGCCAGCAGTCGAAAGGGCCCTGAGCAGTACTTC
.,TRBJ2-1,TRBV7-9,TRBD1,CASSPQGASYNEQFF,TGTGCCAGCAGCCCTCAGGGGGCGAGCTACAATGAGCAGTTCTTC
few,TRBJ2-1,TRBV20-1,.,CSARDLRGALGSNEQFF,TGCAGTGCTAGAGATCTAAGAGGGGCTTTGGGGAGCAATGAGCAGTTCTTC
.,TRBJ2-2,TRBV7-7,.,CASSPGPTVNTGELFF,TGTGCTAGCAGCCCGGGACCTACAGTGAACACCGGGGAGCTGTTTTTT
.,TRBJ2-2,TRBV7-2,TRBD1,CASSFRPQGTTGELFF,TGTGCCAGCAGCTTTCGTCCACAGGGGACCACCGGGGAGCTGTTTTTT
once,TRBJ2-7,TRBV9,TRBD2,CASSLGINSGSKSYEQYF,TGTGCCAGCAGCTTAGGCATAAATAGCGGGAGCAAATCCTACGAGCAGTACTTC
once,TRBJ2-6,TRBV2,.,CASSGHYNSGANVLTF,TGTGCCAGCAGTGGGCATTATAACTCTGGGGCCAACGTCCTGACTTTC
few,TRBJ2-3,TRBV5-6,TRBD1,CASSETGAATDTQYF,TGTGCCAGCAGCGAGACAGGGGCGGCCACAGATACGCAGTATTTT
.,TRBJ1-1,TRBV20-1,.,CSAPTDTEAFF,TGCAGTGCCCCGACGGACACTGAAGCTTTCTTT
.,TRBJ2-5,TRBV6-5,TRBD1,CASSYTGGAGETQYF,TGTGCCAGCAGTTACACAGGGGGCGCCGGCGAGACCCAGTACTTC
.,TRBJ2-7,TRBV27,.,CASSLSGTEQYF,TGTGCCAGCAGTTTATCGGGAACCGAGCAGTACTTC
few,TRBJ2-1,TRBV4-2,.,CASSPNTPRTNEQFF,TGTGCCAGCAGCCCGAACACTCCCCGTACCAATGAGCAGTTCTTC
.,TRBJ1-2,TRBV7-3,.,CASSRFSGEEAHGYTF,TGTGCCAGTAGTCGCTTCTCGGGGGAGGAGGCACATGGCTACACCTTC
few,TRBJ1-2,TRBV27,.,CASSPRNNYGYTF,TGTGCCAGCAGCCCCCGGAACAATTATGGCTACACCTTC
.,TRBJ2-1,TRBV5-1,TRBD1,CASSYDRGYNEQFF,TGCGCCAGCAGCTACGACAGGGGGTACAATGAGCAGTTCTTC
.,TRBJ1-6,TRBV11-2,.,CASSYQRGSGNSPLHF,TGTGCCAGCAGCTACCAGAGGGGTTCAGGGAATTCACCCCTCCACTTT
few,TRBJ2-5,TRBV5-1,.,CASSSDPGREETQYF,TGCGCCAGCAGCTCAGACCCGGGGAGAGAAGAGACCCAGTACTTC
.,TRBJ2-1,TRBV20-1,TRBD2,CSARPSGSGNEQFF,TGCAGTGCTAGACCTAGCGGGAGCGGCAATGAGCAGTTCTTC
.,TRBJ1-2,TRBV28,.,CASSPDGRFYGYTF,TGTGCCAGCAGTCCGGACGGACGGTTCTATGGCTACACCTTC
.,TRBJ2-3,TRBV7-2,.,CASSLAQAGDTQYF,TGTGCCAGCAGCTTAGCCCAAGCGGGCGATACGCAGTATTTT
.,TRBJ1-1,TRBV3-1,.,CASSQGPLGAFF,TGTGCCAGCAGCCAAGGGCCACTCGGAGCTTTCTTT
few,TRBJ2-1,TRBV6-5,.,CASSYSGGQYNEQFF,TGTGCCAGCAGTTACTCGGGGGGGCAGTACAATGAGCAGTTCTTC
.,TRBJ2-1,TRBV28,TRBD2,CASSLYTTSGVYNEQFF,TGTGCCAGCAGTTTGTATACCACTAGCGGGGTATACAATGAGCAGTTCTTC
few,TRBJ2-3,TRBV7-2,.,CASISDRNTQYF,TGTGCCAGCATCTCGGACCGCAATACGCAGTATTTT
.,TRBJ2-1,TRBV7-3,.,CASSLGPEANEQFF,TGTGCCAGCAGCTTGGGGCCAGAAGCCAATGAGCAGTTCTTC
.,TRBJ2-1,TRBV6-5,.,CASGPDYYNEQFF,TGTGCCAGCGGGCCGGACTATTACAATGAGCAGTTCTTC
.,TRBJ2-5,TRBV20-1,.,CSARLRGDQETQYF,TGCAGTGCTAGGCTACGGGGTGATCAAGAGACCCAGTACTTC
many,TRBJ2-3,TRBV5-1,TRBD2,CASSLDPSGGTDTQYF,TGTGCCAGCAGCTTAGACCCTAGCGGGGGTACAGATACGCAGTATTTT
.,TRBJ2-3,TRBV5-4,TRBD1,CASNDRVNTDTQYF,TGTGCCAGCAACGACAGGGTGAACACAGATACGCAGTATTTT
.,TRBJ2-2,TRBV20-1,.,CSARPGQITGELFF,TGCAGTGCTAGGCCCGGACAGATTACCGGGGAGCTGTTTTTT
.,TRBJ2-7,TRBV20-1,.,CSARLGSATREQYF,TGCAGTGCTCGGCTAGGCAGCGCCACGCGGGAGCAGTACTTC
.,TRBJ1-5,TRBV6-1,TRBD1,CASSETAVQGAQPQHF,TGTGCCAGCAGTGAAACAGCAGTACAGGGGGCCCAGCCCCAGCATTTT
few,TRBJ2-1,TRBV6-5,.,CASSSQGMGYNEQFF,TGTGCCAGCAGTTCCCAGGGAATGGGGTACAATGAGCAGTTCTTC
few,TRBJ1-4,TRBV29-1,TRBD1,CSVDVGGATDEKLFF,TGCAGCGTTGATGTAGGGGGCGCGACCGATGAAAAACTGTTTTTT
.,TRBJ1-5,TRBV4-2,.,CASGEQLYSNQPQHF,TGTGCCAGCGGTGAACAGCTTTATAGCAATCAGCCCCAGCATTTT